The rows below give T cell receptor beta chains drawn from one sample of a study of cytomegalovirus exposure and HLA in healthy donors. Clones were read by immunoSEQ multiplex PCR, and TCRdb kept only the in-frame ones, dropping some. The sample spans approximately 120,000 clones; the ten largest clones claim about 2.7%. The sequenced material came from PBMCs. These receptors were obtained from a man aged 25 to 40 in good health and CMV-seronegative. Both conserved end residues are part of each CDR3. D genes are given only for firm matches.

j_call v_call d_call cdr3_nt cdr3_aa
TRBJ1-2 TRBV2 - TGTGCCAGCTCACGGGGGGCCTATGGCTACACCTTC CASSRGAYGYTF
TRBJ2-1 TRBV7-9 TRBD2 TGTGCCAGCAGCCCAGACCTAGCGGCCTGGGGGAATGAGCAGTTCTTC CASSPDLAAWGNEQFF
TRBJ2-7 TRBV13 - TGTGCCAGCAGCTTAAAACAGGGTCGATACGAGCAGTACTTC CASSLKQGRYEQYF
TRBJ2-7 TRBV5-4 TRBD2 TGTGCCAGCAGCACCAGACTAGCGGGATCATACGAGCAGTACTTC CASSTRLAGSYEQYF
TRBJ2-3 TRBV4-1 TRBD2 TGCGCCAGCAGCGGCCAGCGGGAGCAATTTACAGATACGCAGTATTTT CASSGQREQFTDTQYF
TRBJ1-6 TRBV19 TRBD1 TGTGCCAGTAGTATCGGGACAGGGGGACCCCTCCACTTT CASSIGTGGPLHF
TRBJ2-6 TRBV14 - TGTGCCAGCAGCTTACCAGGACAGCTTGGGGCCAACGTCCTGACTTTC CASSLPGQLGANVLTF
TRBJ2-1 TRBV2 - TGTGCCGGGTCCAACGGGAATAACAATGAGCAGTTCTTC CAGSNGNNNEQFF
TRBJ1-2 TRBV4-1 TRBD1 TGCGCCAGCAGCCCCCACGACAAGAGGACAGGGCAAGAAGGCTACACCTTC CASSPHDKRTGQEGYTF
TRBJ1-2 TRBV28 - TGTGCCAGTACCCGGCCAGGCCTTCGCGGCTACACCTTC CASTRPGLRGYTF
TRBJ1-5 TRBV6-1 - TGTGCCAGTCATTATTGGGACTCTTTGAATCAGCCCCAGCATTTT CASHYWDSLNQPQHF
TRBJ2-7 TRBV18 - TGTGCCAGCTCACCACCCCCAGGGGCCTACGAGCAGTACTTC CASSPPPGAYEQYF
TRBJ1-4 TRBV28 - TGTGCCAGCAGTTTGGGGGCGGTCGGGGCAGGGTTAAAAGAAAAACTGTTTTTT CASSLGAVGAGLKEKLFF
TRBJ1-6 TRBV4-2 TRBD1 TGTGCCAGCAGCGCCCGGGACAGGGGGCTTTCACCCCTCCACTTT CASSARDRGLSPLHF
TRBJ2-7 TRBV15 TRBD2 TGTGCCACCAGCTTACGGGACAGGGGTCCGACTAGCGGGAGGTACGAGCAGTACTTC CATSLRDRGPTSGRYEQYF
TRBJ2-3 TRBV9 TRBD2 TGTGCCAGCAGCGCCGCTAGCGGGAGGGCGGGAGATACGCAGTATTTT CASSAASGRAGDTQYF
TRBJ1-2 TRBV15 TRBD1 TGTGCCATTTCAAGCGGAGGGGGCAGGGGCTACACCTTC CAISSGGGRGYTF
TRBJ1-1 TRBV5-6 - TGTGCCAGCAGCTTGGCCAGGGACTATTTAAGTGAGAACACTGAAGCTTTCTTT CASSLARDYLSENTEAFF
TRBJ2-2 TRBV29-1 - TGCAGCGTTGAACGGGCGGGAAACACCGGGGAGCTGTTTTTT CSVERAGNTGELFF
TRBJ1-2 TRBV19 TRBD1 TGTGCCAGTAGTATAAGTGGGTACGCCGGGACAGGGGGCGATGGCTACACCTTC CASSISGYAGTGGDGYTF
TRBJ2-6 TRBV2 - TGTGCCAGTTTGGGACGGCCGGGGGTTGGGGCCAACGTCCTGACTTTC CASLGRPGVGANVLTF
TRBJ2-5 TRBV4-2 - TGTGCCAGCAGCCAAGATTTCAGGGAAGAGACCCAGTACTTC CASSQDFREETQYF
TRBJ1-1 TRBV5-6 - TGTGCCAGCAGCCTACTGCAGAGGAACACTGAGGCTTTCTTT CASSLLQRNTEAFF
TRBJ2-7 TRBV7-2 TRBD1 TGTGCCAGCAGCTTAACTCAGGGGGCGGGGGAGCAGTACTTC CASSLTQGAGEQYF
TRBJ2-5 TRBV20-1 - TGCAGTGCTATGGGGGGAGAGACCCAGTACTTC CSAMGGETQYF
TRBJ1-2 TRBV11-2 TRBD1 TGTGCCAGCAGCAGGGGGGTCCAGGGGGCGCCAATCTATGGCTACACCTTC CASSRGVQGAPIYGYTF
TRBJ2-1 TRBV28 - TGTGCCAGCATGGACTCGTGGGAAAACAATGAGCAGTTCTTC CASMDSWENNEQFF